Detailed here is one TCR beta chain. Its antigen is not identified. Cultured CD4+ T-cell DNA underwent Oncomine TCR Beta short-read sequencing. MiXCR, applied by TCRdb to the PCR reads, yields one record per CDR3 protein. The sample records fewer than 12,000 distinct CDR3 sequences, 64% being singletons. The treatment was: roughly 11-day PBMC culture with coronavirus spike peptide pools or control peptides (ViraFEST assay). This sample was included in a study of vaccination and CD4 T cells after COVID-19. As for the study in general: Blood was drawn a median around 70 days post second dose, range 14 to 241. As a positive control, some control cultures were given a CEFX pool, while others were given an HIV-1 Nef pool or no peptide.

Germline V gene lookup returns CDR1 DFQATT and CDR2 SNEGSKA (reference sequence). The CDR3 totals 17 residues. With 4 bases clipped from V and 2 bases from J, the junction kept 14 bases outside the gene matches. Sample: CD4+ T cells from blood, cultured in vitro. The receptor was derived from a human donor who had recovered from COVID-19. The V gene is TRBV20-1, the J gene TRBJ1-5, with 7 bases aligning to TRBD1. In nucleotides, the CDR3 is TGCAGTGCTATTGCCCGAAAAGGGGGCACGGGCAATCAGCCCCAGCATTTT. This codes for CSAIARKGGTGNQPQHF.